Listed here are 26 T cell receptor beta chains from one sample, sequenced in a study of cytomegalovirus exposure and HLA in healthy donors. Here immunoSEQ multiplex PCR was the method, and the copy in TCRdb shows in-frame clones only, minus some. In the table there are about 180,000 clones, about 85% of which are singletons. Sequencing used PBMCs. All receptors derive from a man between 18 and 35 years old in good health and CMV-seropositive.

The DNA for the CDR3 is TGCGCCAGCAGCCCGGGAGGGGACAGGGCGAGCTATGGCTACACCTTC. Translation gives CASSPGGDRASYGYTF. This chain uses TRBV5-1 with TRBJ1-2, with 9 bases identical to TRBD1. Trimming removed 4 bases from V and 4 bases from J; junction bases left unmatched: 11. CDR1 and CDR2 from the germline V gene are SGHRS and YFSETQ. The CDR3 consists of 16 residues.

In its sample, this clone was seen many times. The chain employs TRBV28 and TRBJ1-1; D gene uncertain. The germline gives CDR1 MDHEN, CDR2 SYDVKM. The V and J ends lost 6 bases and 7 bases respectively, with 9 bases between them. This CDR3 comprises 11 residues. CDR3 amino acids: CASRSADEAFF. The CDR3 coding sequence is TGTGCCAGCAGGTCTGCAGATGAAGCTTTCTTT.

This chain joins TRBV28 and TRBJ2-6, with 8 bases that match TRBD1. The CDR3 has 16 residues. The trim removed 10 bases at V and 1 base at J, leaving 9 bases unmatched. Germline V lookup: CDR1 MDHEN, CDR2 SYDVKM. The CDR3 region has the DNA TGTGCCACCTCGACAGGGGATGTGTCTGGGGCCAACGTCCTGACTTTC. Its translation is CATSTGDVSGANVLTF.

This sequence joins TRBV30 and TRBJ2-1; tentatively, D is TRBD2 (6 bases). The CDR3 consists of 14 residues. Trimming took off 5 bases at V and 0 bases at J, with 11 bases between the two ends. Germline CDR1 and CDR2: GTSNPN and SVGIG (reference sequence). CDR3 region: CAWEDGSSYNEQFF. The CDR3 coding sequence is TGTGCCTGGGAGGACGGGAGCTCCTACAATGAGCAGTTCTTC.

This clone was counted a few times. The J gene is TRBJ2-2, the V gene TRBV28, with 7 bases matching TRBD2. V shed 6 bases, J shed 2 bases, and the junction held 6 bases outside the gene matches. The V gene's germline CDR1 is MDHEN and CDR2 SYDVKM. The CDR3 runs to 15 residues. CDR3 protein: CASSRGGLNTGELFF. CDR3 nucleotides: TGTGCCAGCAGCCGGGGAGGGTTAAACACCGGGGAGCTGTTTTTT.

This sequence joins TRBV9 and TRBJ2-7; TRBD1 might be the D (6 bases). Germline V CDR1 and CDR2: SGDLS, YYNGEE. The CDR3 spans 16 residues. The V and J ends lost 4 bases and 1 base respectively, with 18 bases between them. The CDR3 DNA reads as TGTGCCAGCAGCCCAGACCCGGGACAAGCATCCTACGAGCAGTACTTC. Amino acid sequence: CASSPDPGQASYEQYF.

V gene TRBV9 combines with J gene TRBJ1-3, with D tentatively TRBD1 (6 bases). Germline CDR1 is SGDLS and CDR2 is YYNGEE. There are 14 residues in the CDR3. Trimming pared 4 bases from V and 4 bases from J, leaving 12 bases between. The CDR3 sequence is CASSPTGIGNTIYF. DNA for the CDR3: TGTGCCAGCAGCCCTACAGGGATCGGAAACACCATATATTTT.

The rearrangement links TRBV5-1 to TRBJ2-5; 9 positions agree with TRBD1. CDR1 and CDR2 (germline): SGHRS, YFSETQ. The V and J ends lost 5 bases and 5 bases, in that order; junction bases with no gene match: 10. The CDR3 loop spans 15 amino acids. The CDR3 DNA reads TGCGCCAGCAGAGGCTTGCCGGGGACAGGGGAGACCCAGTACTTC. Amino acid sequence: CASRGLPGTGETQYF.

The V and J genes are TRBV7-9 and TRBJ1-1; 7 positions match TRBD1. The CDR3 length is 15 residues. CDR1 is SEHNR, CDR2 FQNEAQ, per germline (reference sequence). Trimming cost V 5 bases and J 1 base; bases outside gene matches: 7. The CDR3 nucleotides are TGTGCCAGCAGCCCTTGGACAGGACCGAACACTGAAGCTTTCTTT. Translation: CASSPWTGPNTEAFF.

J is TRBJ2-1 and V is TRBV2, with D possibly being TRBD1 (6 bases). This CDR3 spans 15 amino acids. V lost 6 bases, J lost 0 bases, and 12 bases lay in between. The V gene's germline CDR1 is SNHLY and CDR2 FYNNEI. CDR3 residues: CASSPLGGSYNEQFF. The CDR3 DNA reads TGTGCCAGCAGCCCACTAGGGGGCTCCTACAATGAGCAGTTCTTC.

The rearrangement joins TRBV18 to TRBJ2-7, with TRBD2 matching over 10 bases. The junction had 7 bases not matched to a gene; V was cut back by 5 bases and J by 3 bases. Germline loops: CDR1 KGHSH, CDR2 LQKENI. There are 15 residues in the CDR3. The CDR3 DNA sequence: TGTGCCAGCTCATGGGGACTAGCGAGAAGCTACGAGCAGTACTTC. It codes for CASSWGLARSYEQYF.

The chain carries TRBV5-1 and TRBJ2-1; TRBD2 agrees at 10 bases. The germline gives CDR1 SGHRS, CDR2 YFSETQ. The CDR3 is made up of 16 amino acids. V gave up 0 bases and J gave up 5 bases; unmatched junction bases: 5. In DNA form, the CDR3 reads TGCGCCAGCAGCTTGGAAGGGACTAGCGCCAACAATGAGCAGTTCTTC. Residues: CASSLEGTSANNEQFF.

Note on this clone: At one end, the junction sequence differs from germline, possibly due to a read error. The chain uses TRBV9 and TRBJ2-7, with 7 bases lining up with TRBD1. Germline assignment: CDR1 SGDLS and CDR2 YYNGEE. CDR3 length equals 12 residues. CDR3 amino acids: CASSQMTGLLSF. Here the CDR3 DNA reads TGTGCCAGCAGCCAAATGACAGGGCTGCTCAGTTTC.

This clone was seen a few times. The chain is built from TRBV29-1 and TRBJ2-2, with TRBD1 matching 9 bases. This CDR3 has 15 amino acids. J gave up 2 bases and V 5 bases, and 6 bases lay outside the gene matches. The germline CDR1 and CDR2 sequences are SQVTM and ANQGSEA. In nucleotides, the CDR3 is TGCAGCGTTAGCCAGGACAGGGGCAACACCGGGGAGCTGTTTTTT. Translating it yields CSVSQDRGNTGELFF.

The chain recombines TRBV27 with TRBJ2-7, with TRBD1 identical over 7 bases. V trimming: 8 bases; J trimming: 1 base; junction bases outside the gene matches: 5. Germline-derived CDR1 and CDR2 are MNHEY and SMNVEV (reference sequence). This CDR3 contains 13 residues. The CDR3 region has the DNA TGTGCCAGCCGGGGCAGGGGGTCCTACGAGCAGTACTTC. This encodes CASRGRGSYEQYF.

Only a few counts were recorded for this clone. This chain joins TRBV5-4 and TRBJ2-7; maybe TRBD2 (5 bases). The CDR3 is 15 residues long. Germline V gene data show CDR1 as SGHNT and CDR2 as YYREEE (reference sequence). Trimming stripped 2 bases from V and 2 bases from J, with 14 bases between. CDR3 sequence (DNA): TGTGCCAGCAGCTTAGGAGGATCCTATCCCTACGAGCAGTACTTC. Translating it yields CASSLGGSYPYEQYF.

The chain joins TRBV11-3 to TRBJ2-7, with TRBD1 as a possible D gene (6 bases). Looked up from germline, CDR1 is SGHNT and CDR2 is YENEEA. Trimming shortened V by 5 bases and J by 1 base, and 21 bases separated the two germline ends. This CDR3 spans 17 amino acids. The chain's CDR3 is CASSPGQGLMGSYEQYF. DNA of the CDR3: TGTGCCAGCAGCCCTGGTCAGGGGCTTATGGGATCCTACGAGCAGTACTTC.

The rearrangement uses TRBV28 and TRBJ2-2; D is undetermined. The CDR3 runs to 12 residues. Germline V gene lookup returns CDR1 MDHEN and CDR2 SYDVKM. V dropped 5 bases and J dropped 7 bases, with 8 bases sitting between them. The CDR3 sequence is CASSPRIGELFF. As DNA, the CDR3 is TGTGCCAGCAGTCCTAGAATCGGGGAGCTGTTTTTT.

This clone came up once. The chain is built from TRBV28 and TRBJ1-5; no clear D. The CDR3 loop spans 15 amino acids. V gave up 3 bases and J gave up 4 bases, with 13 bases separating them. Per germline, CDR1 MDHEN and CDR2 SYDVKM. CDR3 sequence (DNA): TGTGCCAGCAGTTTTTTGTCGGGAATTAATCAGCCCCAGCATTTT. It is translated as CASSFLSGINQPQHF.

The genes are TRBV10-3 and TRBJ2-1; 14 bases are shared with TRBD2. V trimming: 4 bases; J trimming: 8 bases; junction bases outside the gene matches: 4. The CDR3 sequence is 15 residues long. The germline V gene has CDR1 ENHRY and CDR2 SYGVKD. CDR3 nucleotide sequence: TGTGCCATCAGTGGGACTAGCGGGGGGCTAGATGAGCAGTTCTTC. Translating it yields CAISGTSGGLDEQFF.

V and J are TRBV10-1 and TRBJ2-3; tentatively, D is TRBD2 (6 bases). The CDR3 runs 16 residues. Germline loops: CDR1 WNHNN, CDR2 SYGVQD (reference sequence). V lost 8 bases and J lost 1, with 19 bases in between. Here the CDR3 reads CASGSERGVGTDTQYF. Written as DNA, the CDR3 is TGCGCCAGCGGATCGGAGCGCGGGGTAGGCACAGATACGCAGTATTTT.

The J gene is TRBJ1-2, the V gene TRBV30, with TRBD1 as a possible D gene (6 bases). The CDR3 loop spans 15 amino acids. CDR1 and CDR2 from the germline V gene are GTSNPN and SVGIG (reference sequence). Trimming pared 2 bases from V and 2 bases from J, leaving 15 bases between. CDR3 protein: CAWSLQGILNYGYTF. In DNA form, the CDR3 reads TGTGCCTGGAGTTTACAGGGAATCCTCAACTATGGCTACACCTTC. The whole variable domain, filled in from reference TRBV30 and TRBJ1-2, reads SQTIHQWPATLVQPVGSPLSLECTVEGTSNPNLYWYRQAAGRGLQLLFYSVGIGQISSEVPQNLSASRPQDRQFILSSKKLLLSDSGFYLCAWSLQGILNYGYTFGSGTRLTVV.

The chain carries TRBV18 and TRBJ2-5, with TRBD1 matching 9 bases. V dropped 0 bases and J dropped 0; count of bases not matched to a gene: 2. Germline values: CDR1 KGHSH, CDR2 LQKENI. The CDR3 spans 16 residues. The chain's CDR3 is CASSPPTGGYQETQYF. CDR3 DNA: TGTGCCAGCTCACCACCGACAGGGGGGTACCAAGAGACCCAGTACTTC.

V and J are TRBV5-1 and TRBJ2-5, with 8 bases matching TRBD2. V lost 4 bases and J lost 0; bases outside the gene matches: 5. The CDR3 contains 15 residues. The germline V gene has CDR1 SGHRS and CDR2 YFSETQ. The CDR3 region is CASSVRGAHQETQYF. In nucleotides, the CDR3 is TGCGCCAGCAGCGTGCGGGGGGCCCACCAAGAGACCCAGTACTTC.

The V call is TRBV19, the J call TRBJ2-7, with 9 positions matching TRBD1. Looked up from germline, CDR1 is LNHDA and CDR2 is SQIVND (reference sequence). The CDR3 runs to 16 residues. V shed 5 bases and J 4 bases; nucleotides not matched to a gene: 12. The CDR3 DNA sequence: TGTGCCAGTAGTGCGCCGGGACAGGGTACGTGGTACGAGCAGTACTTC. This codes for CASSAPGQGTWYEQYF.

The chain employs TRBV10-3 and TRBJ1-6; the match to TRBD1 covers 8 bases. The CDR3 is made up of 13 amino acids. Germline V lookup: CDR1 ENHRY, CDR2 SYGVKD. Trimming removed 9 bases from V and 5 bases from J; junction bases left unmatched: 3. The CDR3 coding sequence is TGTGCCATTCAGGGGGCACATAATTCACCCCTCCACTTT. It codes for CAIQGAHNSPLHF.